What follows are 30 T cell receptor beta chains derived from one specimen sequenced in a study of T cells after yellow fever vaccination. TCRdb independently ran MiXCR on the 5' RACE reads; one entry per CDR3 protein. Counted here are 500,000 to 650,000 distinct CDR3 sequences, roughly 13% occurring once; the ten biggest clones make up over 12%. Here the sequenced sample was PBMCs, taken on the day of the yellow fever booster vaccination. The receptors were gathered from a young man who received the YFV17D yellow fever vaccine.

There are a few counts of this clonotype. The chain links TRBV7-3 to TRBJ2-5; perhaps TRBD2 as D (5 bases). Trimming took off 2 bases at V and 3 bases at J, with 10 bases between the two ends. This CDR3 region has 14 residues. Germline assignment: CDR1 SGHTA and CDR2 FQGTGA. CDR3: CASSLSRVEETQYF. The CDR3 DNA sequence: TGTGCCAGCAGCTTATCGAGGGTAGAAGAGACCCAGTACTTC.

This clonotype came up a few times. V is TRBV7-9 and J is TRBJ1-2; tentative D call: TRBD1 (5 bases). The CDR3 is 16 residues long. Between the trimmed V and J ends, which lost 5 bases and 2 bases, there was a span of 18 bases. Germline loops: CDR1 SEHNR, CDR2 FQNEAQ (reference sequence). CDR3: CASSKPLLTANYGYTF. The CDR3 DNA reads as TGTGCCAGCAGCAAACCTCTCCTGACAGCCAACTATGGCTACACCTTC.

This clonotype was counted between two and nine times. The rearrangement uses TRBV30 and TRBJ1-1; 7 nucleotides line up with TRBD1. V was clipped by 3 bases and J by 12 bases; unmatched bases: 7. This CDR3 spans 11 amino acids. In germline, CDR1 is GTSNPN, CDR2 SVGIG (reference sequence). The CDR3 spells CAWRPGQAPFF. CDR3 sequence (DNA): TGTGCCTGGAGACCAGGACAGGCGCCTTTCTTT.

V and J are TRBV20-1 and TRBJ2-7; D perhaps matches TRBD2 (5 bases). From germline, CDR1 is DFQATT and CDR2 SNEGSKA (reference sequence). Trimming pared 1 base from V and 6 bases from J, leaving 13 bases between. The CDR3 extends over 13 amino acids. CDR3 bases: TGCAGTGCTAGAGTCGGACTCGAGGTCGAGCAGTACTTC. It translates to CSARVGLEVEQYF.

The rearrangement uses TRBV20-1 and TRBJ1-2; no firm D call. Germline CDR1 reads DFQATT; CDR2 reads SNEGSKA (reference sequence). V dropped 0 bases and J dropped 0 bases, with 11 bases sitting between them. This CDR3 is 15 amino acids long. The DNA for the CDR3 is TGCAGTGCTAGAGATGGGTCGGACCCTAACTATGGCTACACCTTC. Amino acids: CSARDGSDPNYGYTF.

This clonotype came up a few times. The chain couples TRBV7-9 to TRBJ2-2; no definite D call. Germline values: CDR1 SEHNR, CDR2 FQNEAQ (reference sequence). The V end lost 6 bases, the J end lost 5 bases, and 16 bases lay between the germline ends. The CDR3 extends over 15 amino acids. The chain's CDR3 is CASSFGPPGTGELFF. CDR3 DNA sequence: TGTGCCAGCAGTTTCGGGCCTCCCGGGACCGGGGAGCTGTTTTTT.

This clonotype came up a few times. The rearrangement links TRBV20-1 to TRBJ2-3; D may be TRBD1 or TRBD2 (5 bases each). V dropped 0 bases and J dropped 1 base, with 11 bases sitting between them. CDR1 and CDR2 from the germline V gene are DFQATT and SNEGSKA (reference sequence). This CDR3 comprises 15 residues. CDR3 region: CSARDPRDRTDTQYF. CDR3 in DNA: TGCAGTGCTAGAGATCCCCGGGACCGCACAGATACGCAGTATTTT.

As regards this clonotype: A read error may account for a junction end that differs from germline. The rearrangement links TRBV6-2 or TRBV6-3 to TRBJ2-3; TRBD2 matches 8 bases. The CDR3 sequence is 14 residues long. Germline V gene data show CDR1 as MNHEY and CDR2 as SVGEGT. In DNA, the CDR3 is TGTGCCACCGGGAGGGCCAGAAACACAGAAACGCAGTATTTT. It specifies CATGRARNTETQYF.

The chain has TRBV30 and TRBJ2-7; D unclear. The CDR3 is 13 residues long. CDR1 is GTSNPN, CDR2 SVGIG, per germline (reference sequence). V was clipped by 0 bases and J by 1 base, with 7 bases between them. CDR3: CAWSVRNSYEQYF. CDR3 sequence (DNA): TGTGCCTGGAGTGTTAGGAATTCCTACGAGCAGTACTTC.

The V gene is TRBV6-1, the J gene TRBJ2-7; either TRBD1 or TRBD2 may fit D (5 bases each). In germline, CDR1 is MNHNS, CDR2 SASEGT. V dropped 7 bases and J dropped 5 bases, with 21 bases sitting between them. The CDR3 has 15 residues. The CDR3 sequence is CASTTVSGPHHEQYF. The CDR3 DNA is TGTGCCAGCACCACCGTTTCGGGGCCTCACCACGAGCAGTACTTC.

The genes are TRBV7-4 and TRBJ2-2; a weak D match, TRBD1 (6 bases). The length of the CDR3 is 13 residues. Trimming shortened V by 8 bases and J by 4 bases, and 11 bases separated the two germline ends. Per germline, CDR1 SGHVT and CDR2 SQSDAQ. This CDR3 is CASWGTITGELFF. The CDR3, as DNA: TGTGCCAGCTGGGGGACAATCACCGGGGAGCTGTTTTTT.

The J gene is TRBJ2-3, the V gene TRBV20-1; D unresolved. Germline assignment: CDR1 DFQATT and CDR2 SNEGSKA (reference sequence). V dropped 1 base and J dropped 2 bases, with 10 bases sitting between them. The CDR3 length is 14 residues. CDR3 region: CSARALTFTDTQYF. Written as DNA, the CDR3 is TGCAGTGCTAGAGCCCTCACTTTCACAGATACGCAGTATTTT.

This clonotype was detected a few times. The rearrangement joins TRBV6-2 or TRBV6-3 to TRBJ2-7, with TRBD2 matching over 8 bases. This CDR3 comprises 17 residues. Per germline, CDR1 MNHEY and CDR2 SVGEGT. J gave up 5 bases and V 5 bases, and 17 bases lay outside the gene matches. The CDR3 DNA reads TGTGCCAGCAGTCCCGGGACTAGTGGTTGGTCTTGGGACGAGCAGTACTTC. Encoded protein: CASSPGTSGWSWDEQYF.

This sequence joins TRBV10-2 and TRBJ1-3; D is unresolved. The V gene's germline CDR1 is WSHSY and CDR2 SAAADI. V was clipped by 5 bases and J by 0 bases, with 8 bases between them. CDR3 length: 14 amino acids. This chain's CDR3 is CASSPTASGNTIYF. DNA for the CDR3: TGCGCCAGCAGTCCGACCGCCTCTGGAAACACCATATATTTT.

This clonotype has ten or more counts. The CDR3 region has the DNA TGTGCCAGCACTAAACAGGGGGCGTACGAGCAGTACTTC. Translated, it gives CASTKQGAYEQYF. This chain connects TRBV6-6 to TRBJ2-7; 9 nucleotides align to TRBD1. This CDR3 contains 13 residues. Germline trimming cut 7 bases from V and 4 bases from J; bases unmatched to any gene: 5. Per germline, CDR1 MNHNY and CDR2 SVGAGI (reference sequence).

In its sample, this clonotype was seen once. V gene TRBV15 combines with J gene TRBJ2-3; no definite D call. This CDR3 contains 13 residues. Per the germline V gene, CDR1 is LNHNV and CDR2 is YYDKDF (reference sequence). The V gene lost 0 bases and the J gene lost 6 bases, with 7 bases spanning the gap. The CDR3 protein is CATSRDRSDTQYF. CDR3 coding DNA: TGTGCCACCAGCAGAGATAGGTCCGATACGCAGTATTTT.

The sample holds many counts of this clonotype. This chain uses TRBV4-3 with TRBJ1-4; D remains ambiguous. The CDR3 spans 15 residues. From germline, CDR1 is LGHNA and CDR2 YSLEER. V lost 0 bases, J lost 8 bases, and 13 bases lay in between. CDR3 sequence: CASSQDPSQREKLFF. CDR3 DNA sequence: TGCGCCAGCAGCCAAGATCCAAGCCAAAGGGAAAAACTGTTTTTT.

This chain links TRBV7-9 with TRBJ2-4, with TRBD1 matching over 8 bases. The DNA matches TRBJ2-7 better at its end, which makes the J call doubtful. Germline V gives CDR1 SEHNR, CDR2 FQNEAQ (reference sequence). The CDR3 is 14 amino acids. CDR3 sequence reads: CASSLSAGGFEQYF. CDR3 nucleotide sequence: TGTGCCAGCAGCTTAAGCGCAGGGGGCTTCGAGCAGTACTTC.

This clonotype was seen at least ten times. V usage is TRBV10-3 and J usage is TRBJ1-2; 7 nucleotides line up with TRBD1. The germline CDR1 and CDR2 sequences are ENHRY and SYGVKD. The trim removed 3 bases at V and 6 bases at J, leaving 1 base unmatched. The CDR3 loop spans 12 amino acids. As DNA, the CDR3 is TGTGCCATCAGTGACACAGGGGATGGCTACACCTTC. Translated, it gives CAISDTGDGYTF.

This CDR3 is CSSSSGLSTDTQYF. The DNA for the CDR3 is TGCAGTTCTTCTAGCGGTCTTAGCACAGATACGCAGTATTTT. The chain recombines TRBV20-1 with TRBJ2-3; 7 bases map to TRBD2. The CDR3 is 14 residues long. V lost 8 bases, J lost 0 bases, and 8 bases stayed unmatched. In germline, CDR1 is DFQATT, CDR2 SNEGSKA (reference sequence).

The rearrangement uses TRBV19 and TRBJ2-1; D not certain. V lost 3 bases to trimming and J lost 7 bases, with 10 bases between them. Germline CDR1 is LNHDA and CDR2 is SQIVND (reference sequence). The CDR3 extends over 13 amino acids. The CDR3, as DNA: TGTGCCAGTAGTATTAGTGGGCTTAATGAGCAGTTCTTC. Amino acid sequence: CASSISGLNEQFF.

The rearrangement uses TRBV20-1 and TRBJ1-2; D gene ambiguous. The CDR3 has 13 amino acids. CDR1 DFQATT and CDR2 SNEGSKA come from the germline V gene (reference sequence). Between the trimmed V and J ends, which lost 0 bases and 1 base, there was a span of 6 bases. This chain's CDR3 is CSARELHNYGYTF. CDR3 bases: TGCAGTGCTAGAGAACTCCATAACTATGGCTACACCTTC.

J is TRBJ2-1 and V is TRBV11-2; 7 bases align to TRBD2. Germline V gene data show CDR1 as SGHAT and CDR2 as FQNNGV. The CDR3 is 20 amino acids. With 4 bases clipped from V and 0 bases from J, the junction kept 18 bases outside the gene matches. In nucleotides, the CDR3 is TGTGCCAGCAGCTCCCTGAGTTACGGAACTAGCGCCCGCTCCTACAATGAGCAGTTCTTC. It specifies CASSSLSYGTSARSYNEQFF.

The chain couples TRBV12-3 or TRBV12-4 to TRBJ1-2; D call uncertain. The CDR3 runs to 10 residues. Trimming left V 6 bases short and J 8 bases short, with 7 bases between. The CDR3 region has the DNA TGTGCCAGCAGCCGACTGGGCTACACCTTC. Translating it yields CASSRLGYTF.

This clonotype was counted a few times. The CDR3 loop reads CSADQGQLLYEQYF. The CDR3 DNA follows: TGCAGTGCTGACCAGGGACAGCTCCTTTACGAGCAGTACTTC. The chain uses TRBV20-1 and TRBJ2-7; 7 positions agree with TRBD1. The junction had 11 bases not matched to a gene; V was cut back by 5 bases and J by 4 bases. The CDR3 is 14 amino acids. The germline CDR1 and CDR2 sequences are DFQATT and SNEGSKA (reference sequence).

The V and J genes are TRBV10-3 and TRBJ2-3; 8 bases match TRBD2. The CDR3 totals 16 residues. Germline assignment: CDR1 ENHRY and CDR2 SYGVKD. V lost 3 bases, J lost 3 bases, and 8 bases stayed unmatched. The CDR3 reads CAISDISGRGTDTQYF. CDR3 sequence (DNA): TGTGCCATCAGTGATATCAGCGGGAGAGGGACAGATACGCAGTATTTT.

This clonotype occurred a few times. This chain uses TRBV21-1 with TRBJ2-6. TRBV21-1 is classified as a pseudogene. CDR3 length equals 16 residues. CDR3: CASSKERMVRANVLTF. As DNA, the CDR3 is TGTGCCAGCAGCAAAGAACGGATGGTACGGGCCAACGTCCTGACTTTC.

This sequence joins TRBV3-1 and TRBJ2-1; D not certain. The CDR3 length is 14 residues. The germline V gene encodes CDR1 LGHDT and CDR2 YNNKEL (reference sequence). V shed 8 bases and J shed 5 bases, with 16 bases lying between them. CDR3 coding DNA: TGTGCCAGCGGACGAGAAGCAGGACACAATGAGCAGTTCTTC. Its translation is CASGREAGHNEQFF.

The rearrangement uses TRBV6-2 or TRBV6-3 and TRBJ2-1, with D possibly being TRBD2 (7 bases). Trimming pared 7 bases from V and 4 bases from J, leaving 14 bases between. The CDR3 runs 14 residues. The germline V gene has CDR1 MNHEY and CDR2 SVGEGT. The CDR3 reads CASNGLGGYNEQFF. The CDR3 nucleotides are TGTGCCAGCAACGGACTAGGGGGTTACAATGAGCAGTTCTTC.

This clonotype was detected only a few times. This chain connects TRBV25-1 to TRBJ1-1; tentative D call: TRBD1 (5 bases). Germline loops: CDR1 MGHDK, CDR2 SYGVNS. The CDR3 has 16 amino acids. Trimming removed 8 bases from V and 3 bases from J, with 22 bases in between. CDR3 sequence reads: CASRDSGSWRDTEAFF. As DNA, the CDR3 is TGTGCCAGCCGAGATTCAGGGTCGTGGAGGGACACTGAAGCTTTCTTT.